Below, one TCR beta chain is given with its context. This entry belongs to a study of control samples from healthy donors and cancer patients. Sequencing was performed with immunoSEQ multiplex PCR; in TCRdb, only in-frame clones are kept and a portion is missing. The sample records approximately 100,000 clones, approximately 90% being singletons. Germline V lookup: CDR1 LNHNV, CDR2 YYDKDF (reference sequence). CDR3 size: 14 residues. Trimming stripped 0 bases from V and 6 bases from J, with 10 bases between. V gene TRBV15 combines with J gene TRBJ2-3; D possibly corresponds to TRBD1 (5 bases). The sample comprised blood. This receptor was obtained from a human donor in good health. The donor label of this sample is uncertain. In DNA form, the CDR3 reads TGTGCCACCAGCAGAGATAGGACACCGGATACGCAGTATTTT. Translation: CATSRDRTPDTQYF.